A selection of T cell receptor beta chains follows, all from one sample in a study of glioma-infiltrating T cells after dendritic cell vaccination. The data were produced by immunoSEQ multiplex PCR, yet TCRdb's version contains in-frame clones alone and is incomplete. The sample yields about 95,000 clones, roughly 84% seen once. The specimen comprised blood, sampled before dendritic cell vaccination. The receptors shown here come from a human donor with glioblastoma. Both conserved end residues are part of each CDR3. Each record gives: clone size, J gene, D gene, V gene, CDR3 protein, CDR3 DNA. A D gene is named only where the DNA matches it firmly. Rows may omit the clone size; those that give it use once, few, many or a size class.

clone size: few
J gene: TRBJ2-1
D gene: TRBD2
V gene: TRBV4-2
CDR3 protein: CASSQDGLAGGINEQFF
CDR3 DNA: TGTGCCAGCAGCCAAGATGGGCTAGCGGGGGGGATCAATGAGCAGTTCTTC

clone size: NA
J gene: TRBJ2-5
D gene: TRBD1
V gene: TRBV11-2
CDR3 protein: CASQGVETQYF
CDR3 DNA: TGTGCCAGCCAGGGGGTAGAGACCCAGTACTTC

clone size: once
J gene: TRBJ1-1
D gene: TRBD1
V gene: TRBV29-1
CDR3 protein: CSVDSGSPGGTEAFF
CDR3 DNA: TGCAGCGTTGATTCGGGGAGCCCAGGGGGGACTGAAGCTTTCTTT

clone size: NA
J gene: TRBJ2-7
D gene: TRBD2
V gene: TRBV7-2
CDR3 protein: CASSLMASGVYEQYF
CDR3 DNA: TGTGCCAGCAGCTTAATGGCTAGCGGAGTGTACGAGCAGTACTTC

clone size: once
J gene: TRBJ2-1
D gene: NA
V gene: TRBV27
CDR3 protein: CASSSQGVYNEQFF
CDR3 DNA: TGTGCCAGCAGTTCTCAAGGGGTTTACAATGAGCAGTTCTTC

clone size: once
J gene: TRBJ1-1
D gene: NA
V gene: TRBV27
CDR3 protein: CASSLSTVNTEAFF
CDR3 DNA: TGTGCCAGCAGTTTATCTACAGTGAACACTGAAGCTTTCTTT

clone size: NA
J gene: TRBJ1-2
D gene: TRBD1
V gene: TRBV28
CDR3 protein: CASSSDRVTEGYTF
CDR3 DNA: TGTGCCAGCAGCTCTGACAGGGTAACAGAAGGCTACACCTTC

clone size: NA
J gene: TRBJ1-2
D gene: NA
V gene: TRBV19
CDR3 protein: CASSIDYREANYGYTF
CDR3 DNA: TGTGCCAGTAGTATAGATTACCGAGAGGCTAACTATGGCTACACCTTC

clone size: few
J gene: TRBJ1-1
D gene: TRBD1
V gene: TRBV5-1
CDR3 protein: CASTSRWPGTGQINTEAFF
CDR3 DNA: TGCGCCAGCACCAGTAGGTGGCCGGGGACAGGGCAGATAAACACTGAAGCTTTCTTT

clone size: once
J gene: TRBJ1-3
D gene: TRBD1
V gene: TRBV19
CDR3 protein: CASSFHRGRTAGNTIYF
CDR3 DNA: TGTGCCAGTAGTTTCCACAGGGGGCGAACTGCTGGAAACACCATATATTTT

clone size: NA
J gene: TRBJ2-6
D gene: NA
V gene: TRBV29-1
CDR3 protein: CSVLYGANVLTF
CDR3 DNA: TGCAGCGTTTTGTATGGGGCCAACGTCCTGACTTTC

clone size: once
J gene: TRBJ1-2
D gene: TRBD1
V gene: TRBV27
CDR3 protein: CASSFGTGGGGYTF
CDR3 DNA: TGTGCCAGCAGTTTCGGGACAGGGGGTGGTGGCTACACCTTC

clone size: NA
J gene: TRBJ2-5
D gene: TRBD2
V gene: TRBV5-4
CDR3 protein: CASSLWVAGAIPETQYF
CDR3 DNA: TGTGCCAGCAGCTTATGGGTAGCGGGAGCGATTCCTGAGACCCAGTACTTC

clone size: NA
J gene: TRBJ1-2
D gene: NA
V gene: TRBV30
CDR3 protein: CAWSGGGFGGYTF
CDR3 DNA: TGTGCCTGGAGTGGCGGAGGCTTTGGGGGCTACACCTTC

clone size: few
J gene: TRBJ2-7
D gene: TRBD2
V gene: TRBV14
CDR3 protein: CASSQAPSGYPRYEQYF
CDR3 DNA: TGTGCCAGCAGCCAAGCACCTAGCGGGTACCCCAGGTACGAGCAGTACTTC

clone size: NA
J gene: TRBJ2-3
D gene: NA
V gene: TRBV23-1
CDR3 protein: CASSQPGWGVDTQYF
CDR3 DNA: TGCGCCAGCAGTCAGCCGGGCTGGGGCGTAGATACGCAGTATTTT

clone size: NA
J gene: TRBJ2-7
D gene: TRBD1
V gene: TRBV29-1
CDR3 protein: CSVDGTGGAYEQYF
CDR3 DNA: TGCAGCGTCGACGGGACAGGGGGGGCCTACGAGCAGTACTTC

clone size: NA
J gene: TRBJ2-5
D gene: TRBD1
V gene: TRBV7-9
CDR3 protein: CASSWTGVATQYF
CDR3 DNA: TGTGCCAGCAGCTGGACAGGGGTTGCGACCCAGTACTTC

clone size: NA
J gene: TRBJ2-7
D gene: TRBD1
V gene: TRBV27
CDR3 protein: CASRPGTGHYEQYF
CDR3 DNA: TGTGCCAGCCGGCCCGGGACAGGGCACTACGAGCAGTACTTC

clone size: few
J gene: TRBJ2-2
D gene: TRBD1
V gene: TRBV6-4
CDR3 protein: CASRGQGRTGELFF
CDR3 DNA: TGTGCCAGCCGGGGACAGGGACGGACCGGGGAGCTGTTTTTT

clone size: NA
J gene: TRBJ2-1
D gene: TRBD1
V gene: TRBV30
CDR3 protein: CAWRGQGDNEQFF
CDR3 DNA: TGTGCCTGGAGGGGACAGGGGGACAATGAGCAGTTCTTC

clone size: few
J gene: TRBJ1-1
D gene: NA
V gene: TRBV7-8
CDR3 protein: CASSLLAGITEAFF
CDR3 DNA: TGTGCCAGCAGCTTATTGGCAGGGATCACTGAAGCTTTCTTT

clone size: few
J gene: TRBJ1-1
D gene: NA
V gene: TRBV19
CDR3 protein: CASTSSLANTEAFF
CDR3 DNA: TGTGCCAGTACCTCATCATTAGCGAACACTGAAGCTTTCTTT

clone size: once
J gene: TRBJ2-7
D gene: NA
V gene: TRBV30
CDR3 protein: CAWGGREQYF
CDR3 DNA: TGTGCCTGGGGGGGCAGGGAGCAGTACTTC

clone size: NA
J gene: TRBJ1-1
D gene: TRBD1
V gene: TRBV19
CDR3 protein: CASSMGTGGVTEAFF
CDR3 DNA: TGTGCCAGTAGTATGGGGACAGGGGGCGTCACTGAAGCTTTCTTT